This passage covers 28 T cell receptor beta chains from one sample sequenced in a study of cytomegalovirus exposure and HLA in healthy donors. The PCR contained 60 Vbeta and 13 Jbeta primers. Here immunoSEQ multiplex PCR was the method, and the copy in TCRdb shows in-frame clones only, minus some. The sample lists 110,000 to 150,000 clones, around 80% seen once, with roughly 9.9% in the top ten. What was sequenced was PBMCs. All receptors come from a woman in her sixties or seventies in good health and CMV-seropositive.

This chain connects TRBV18 to TRBJ1-2, with D perhaps TRBD1 (6 bases). V lost 1 base and J lost 2, with 8 bases in between. Germline loops: CDR1 KGHSH, CDR2 LQKENI. CDR3 size: 14 residues. DNA of the CDR3: TGTGCCAGCTCACCACGAGGACAGAACTATGGCTACACCTTC. This gives the protein CASSPRGQNYGYTF.

The V gene is TRBV6-6, the J gene TRBJ2-3, with D unclear. The CDR3 runs to 14 residues. CDR1 and CDR2 (germline): MNHNY, SVGAGI (reference sequence). The V end was cut by 2 bases, the J end by 3 bases, with 9 bases between. CDR3 sequence: CASSYPSGTDTQYF. DNA of the CDR3: TGTGCCAGCAGTTACCCCTCCGGGACAGATACGCAGTATTTT.

The rearrangement links TRBV28 to TRBJ2-1, with TRBD2 identical over 14 bases. V lost 8 bases to trimming and J lost 13 bases; unmatched junction nucleotides: 10. The CDR3 is made up of 14 amino acids. Germline-derived CDR1 and CDR2 are MDHEN and SYDVKM. CDR3 sequence (DNA): TGTGCCAGCGGGCTGACTAGCGGGAGGGCGCTTCAGTTCTTC. It codes for CASGLTSGRALQFF.

The V call is TRBV18, the J call TRBJ2-5, with no clear D. Germline CDR1 reads KGHSH; CDR2 reads LQKENI. The CDR3 totals 13 residues. Trimming removed 5 bases at V and 2 bases at J, with 9 bases between. In DNA, the CDR3 is TGTGCCAGCTCAAAACAACTACAAGAGACCCAGTACTTC. It translates to CASSKQLQETQYF. Combining the CDR3 with reference TRBV18 and TRBJ2-5 gives the whole variable domain NAGVMQNPRHLVRRRGQEARLRCSPMKGHSHVYWYRQLPEEGLKFMVYLQKENIIDESGMPKERFSAEFPKEGPSILRIQQVVRGDSAAYFCASSKQLQETQYFGPGTRLLVL.

This chain joins TRBV6-5 and TRBJ1-1; 7 positions match TRBD1. This CDR3 is 15 amino acids long. Germline V lookup: CDR1 MNHEY, CDR2 SVGAGI. V shed 5 bases, J shed 0 bases, and the junction held 6 bases outside the gene matches. The CDR3 coding sequence is TGTGCCAGCAGTCAAAGGGACAGATTGAACACTGAAGCTTTCTTT. Its protein is CASSQRDRLNTEAFF.

This sequence joins TRBV7-2 and TRBJ2-7; TRBD1 aligns across 9 bases. This CDR3 is built from 17 residues. V shed 2 bases and J 0 bases; nucleotides not matched to a gene: 8. Germline CDR1 is SGHTA and CDR2 is FQGNSA. CDR3 DNA sequence: TGTGCCAGCAGCTTATGGGCCCAGACAGGGGGCTCCTACGAGCAGTACTTC. It codes for CASSLWAQTGGSYEQYF.

The chain joins TRBV11-2 to TRBJ2-1, with D tentatively TRBD2 (7 bases). Trimming took off 1 base at V and 4 bases at J, with 14 bases between the two ends. There are 16 residues in the CDR3. The germline V gene has CDR1 SGHAT and CDR2 FQNNGV. The CDR3 sequence is CASSLGGGGGYNEQFF. The CDR3 DNA is TGTGCCAGCAGCTTAGGGGGGGGAGGGGGGTACAATGAGCAGTTCTTC.

The chain recombines TRBV4-1 with TRBJ2-5; D possibly corresponds to TRBD2 (7 bases). Germline CDR1 and CDR2: MGHRA and YSYEKL. The CDR3 consists of 15 residues. V shed 0 bases and J shed 5 bases, with 13 bases lying between them. The CDR3: CASSQDLKGGETQYF. As DNA, the CDR3 is TGCGCCAGCAGCCAAGATCTTAAGGGGGGGGAGACCCAGTACTTC.

This clone has just a few counts. V gene TRBV28 combines with J gene TRBJ2-1; 9 nucleotides line up with TRBD1. This CDR3 comprises 16 residues. Trimming removed 4 bases from V and 3 bases from J; junction bases left unmatched: 7. Germline V gives CDR1 MDHEN, CDR2 SYDVKM. CDR3 coding DNA: TGTGCCAGCAGTTCCATGGGACAGGGCGACTACAATGAGCAGTTCTTC. It is translated as CASSSMGQGDYNEQFF. Full variable domain (rest looked up from reference TRBV28 and TRBJ2-1): DVKVTQSSRYLVKRTGEKVFLECVQDMDHENMFWYRQDPGLGLRLIYFSYDVKMKEKGDIPEGYSVSREKKERFSLILESASTNQTSMYLCASSSMGQGDYNEQFFGPGTRLTVL.

This chain joins TRBV9 and TRBJ2-7; TRBD2 aligns across 8 bases. The CDR3 is 16 amino acids. The ends lost 0 bases at V and 0 bases at J; junction bases unmatched: 5. Germline V gives CDR1 SGDLS, CDR2 YYNGEE. CDR3 sequence: CASSVGAGGLSYEQYF. Written as DNA, the CDR3 is TGTGCCAGCAGCGTAGGGGCGGGAGGCCTCTCCTACGAGCAGTACTTC.

Here the CDR3 DNA reads TGTGCCAGCAGCCTAGGACAGGGTATTTTAAGCCAGCCCCAGCATTTT. Its protein product is CASSLGQGILSQPQHF. J is TRBJ1-5 and V is TRBV2; 8 bases are shared with TRBD1. Germline V lookup: CDR1 SNHLY, CDR2 FYNNEI. The ends lost 6 bases at V and 7 bases at J; junction bases unmatched: 14. The CDR3 is made up of 16 amino acids.

The rearrangement links TRBV9 to TRBJ2-1, with 9 bases matching TRBD2. Germline trimming cut 3 bases from V and 2 bases from J; bases unmatched to any gene: 3. The germline V gene encodes CDR1 SGDLS and CDR2 YYNGEE. This CDR3 spans 15 amino acids. CDR3 sequence: CASSALAGPYNEQFF. The CDR3 DNA is TGTGCCAGCAGCGCCCTAGCGGGGCCCTACAATGAGCAGTTCTTC.

V is TRBV5-1 and J is TRBJ2-3; 7 bases match TRBD2. This CDR3 has 17 amino acids. Germline-derived CDR1 and CDR2 are SGHRS and YFSETQ. The V segment lost 0 bases and the J segment 0 bases; nucleotides outside the gene matches: 7. DNA of the CDR3: TGCGCCAGCAGCTTGGCCGGTAGCGGGTCAAGCACAGATACGCAGTATTTT. It translates to CASSLAGSGSSTDTQYF. The entire variable domain, with the rest obtained from reference TRBV5-1 and TRBJ2-3, is as follows: KAGVTQTPRYLIKTRGQQVTLSCSPISGHRSVSWYQQTPGQGLQFLFEYFSETQRNKGNFPGRFSGRQFSNSRSEMNVSTLELGDSALYLCASSLAGSGSSTDTQYFGPGTRLTVL.

The chain has TRBV6-1 and TRBJ1-2, with D maybe TRBD1 (6 bases). Germline-derived CDR1 and CDR2 are MNHNS and SASEGT. CDR3 size: 14 residues. V was clipped by 4 bases and J by 4 bases, with 13 bases between them. DNA for the CDR3: TGTGCCAGCAGTGGAACAGGGTCCCGCTATGGCTACACCTTC. As protein: CASSGTGSRYGYTF.

This chain connects TRBV10-1 to TRBJ2-7, with 10 bases fitting TRBD2. V shed 2 bases, J shed 2 bases, and the junction held 6 bases outside the gene matches. The CDR3 sequence is 16 residues long. CDR1 and CDR2 from the germline V gene are WNHNN and SYGVQD (reference sequence). The CDR3 nucleotides are TGCGCCAGCAGTGAGAAGGCTAGCGGGAGACCCTACGAGCAGTACTTC. It specifies CASSEKASGRPYEQYF.

The chain couples TRBV6-5 to TRBJ2-5; tentatively, D is TRBD1 (7 bases). In germline, CDR1 is MNHEY, CDR2 SVGAGI. The V end was cut by 6 bases, the J end by 4 bases, with 15 bases between. The CDR3 covers 14 residues. This CDR3 is CASRNFQGGETQYF. Written as DNA, the CDR3 is TGTGCCAGCAGGAATTTTCAGGGGGGAGAGACCCAGTACTTC.

V usage is TRBV6-1 and J usage is TRBJ1-2; no clear D gene. The V gene's germline CDR1 is MNHNS and CDR2 SASEGT. Trimming stripped 1 base from V and 8 bases from J, with 14 bases between. This CDR3 region has 14 residues. CDR3 sequence: CASSEVTGEGGYTF. The DNA for the CDR3 is TGTGCCAGCAGTGAAGTAACGGGTGAAGGAGGCTACACCTTC.

The rearrangement uses TRBV7-9 and TRBJ1-1; no firm D call. The CDR3 has 13 residues. Germline V gene data show CDR1 as SEHNR and CDR2 as FQNEAQ (reference sequence). Trimming removed 5 bases from V and 10 bases from J, with 17 bases in between. CDR3 DNA: TGTGCCAGCAGCGCCGGACTTCTTTATGGAGCTTTCTTT. It codes for CASSAGLLYGAFF.

V gene TRBV28 combines with J gene TRBJ2-7; no definite D call. The CDR3 contains 15 residues. The germline gives CDR1 MDHEN, CDR2 SYDVKM. V lost 0 bases and J lost 5, with 14 bases in between. This CDR3 reads CASSLWRLLFHEQYF. The DNA for the CDR3 is TGTGCCAGCAGTTTATGGAGACTCCTCTTCCACGAGCAGTACTTC.

J is TRBJ2-1 and V is TRBV19; D is unclear. The CDR3 contains 14 residues. The V and J ends lost 2 bases and 6 bases respectively, with 11 bases between them. The germline gives CDR1 LNHDA, CDR2 SQIVND (reference sequence). The CDR3 nucleotides read TGTGCCAGTAGTATAAGAGTGCGGAGCAATGAGCAGTTCTTC. This encodes CASSIRVRSNEQFF.

The chain links TRBV13 to TRBJ1-4; 7 bases are shared with TRBD1. The J segment lost 8 bases and the V segment lost 5 bases, leaving 8 bases of the junction unmatched. This CDR3 is built from 14 residues. Germline V gene sequence: CDR1 PRHDT, CDR2 FYEKMQ (reference sequence). The CDR3 reads CASSIQGRNEKLFF. The CDR3 DNA sequence: TGTGCCAGCAGCATACAGGGGAGGAACGAAAAACTGTTTTTT.

Remarks on this clone: One junction end disagrees with the germline gene, perhaps due to a read error. The CDR3 sequence is CSSSSLLGGGYYEQYF. The CDR3 coding sequence is TGTTCCAGCAGCTCCCTGTTGGGGGGAGGGTACTACGAGCAGTACTTC. The rearrangement links TRBV7-9 to TRBJ2-7; 7 nucleotides match TRBD2. Germline CDR1 is SEHNR and CDR2 is FQNEAQ (reference sequence). The CDR3 runs to 16 residues.

The rearrangement links TRBV9 to TRBJ1-1; D is perhaps TRBD1 (5 bases). Germline V CDR1 and CDR2: SGDLS, YYNGEE. This CDR3 comprises 12 residues. Trimming stripped 0 bases from V and 11 bases from J, with 11 bases between. The CDR3 spells CASSVASGEAFF. DNA for the CDR3: TGTGCCAGCAGCGTAGCCTCGGGGGAGGCTTTCTTT. The entire variable domain, with the rest obtained from reference TRBV9 and TRBJ1-1, is as follows: DSGVTQTPKHLITATGQRVTLRCSPRSGDLSVYWYQQSLDQGLQFLIQYYNGEERAKGNILERFSAQQFPDLHSELNLSSLELGDSALYFCASSVASGEAFFGQGTRLTVV.

The CDR3 bases are TGTGCCTGGACCGAGACAGGTCAGACCTACGAGCAGTACTTC. It yields the protein CAWTETGQTYEQYF. The chain uses TRBV30 and TRBJ2-7, with D tentatively TRBD1 (6 bases). V was cut by 4 bases and J by 2 bases, with 15 bases left in between. CDR1 is GTSNPN and CDR2 is SVGIG in the germline V gene (reference sequence). The CDR3 is 14 residues long.

The chain joins TRBV28 to TRBJ2-3, with TRBD1 matching over 7 bases. This CDR3 is 13 amino acids long. In germline, CDR1 is MDHEN, CDR2 SYDVKM. V lost 4 bases, J lost 5 bases, and 3 bases stayed unmatched. This chain's CDR3 is CASSSQGLDTQYF. The CDR3 DNA is TGTGCCAGCAGTTCACAGGGGTTAGATACGCAGTATTTT.

The table lists this clone with a few counts. The V call is TRBV5-4, the J call TRBJ2-3; 9 bases match TRBD2. Losses at the gene ends were 0 bases for V and 6 bases for J; bases not matched to a gene: 8. The germline V gene has CDR1 SGHNT and CDR2 YYREEE (reference sequence). This CDR3 is 16 amino acids long. CDR3 residues: CASSLGGRAQGDTQYF. The CDR3 coding sequence is TGTGCCAGCAGCTTGGGCGGGAGGGCGCAGGGGGATACGCAGTATTTT.

The chain couples TRBV28 to TRBJ1-2; TRBD1 might be the D (5 bases). The ends were cut back, 2 bases at V and 3 bases at J, with 10 bases in the middle. The CDR3 covers 14 residues. Germline CDR1 MDHEN, CDR2 SYDVKM. CDR3 protein: CASSLPRDYYGYTF. CDR3 DNA sequence: TGTGCCAGCAGTTTACCCCGGGACTACTATGGCTACACCTTC.

The J gene is TRBJ2-7, the V gene TRBV27; 7 bases align to TRBD2. From germline, CDR1 is MNHEY and CDR2 SMNVEV (reference sequence). The V gene end was trimmed by 6 bases and the J gene end by 2 bases; junction bases not matched to a gene: 7. The CDR3 covers 14 residues. CDR3: CASRELASPYEQYF. The CDR3 DNA follows: TGTGCCAGCAGAGAACTAGCGTCTCCCTACGAGCAGTACTTC.